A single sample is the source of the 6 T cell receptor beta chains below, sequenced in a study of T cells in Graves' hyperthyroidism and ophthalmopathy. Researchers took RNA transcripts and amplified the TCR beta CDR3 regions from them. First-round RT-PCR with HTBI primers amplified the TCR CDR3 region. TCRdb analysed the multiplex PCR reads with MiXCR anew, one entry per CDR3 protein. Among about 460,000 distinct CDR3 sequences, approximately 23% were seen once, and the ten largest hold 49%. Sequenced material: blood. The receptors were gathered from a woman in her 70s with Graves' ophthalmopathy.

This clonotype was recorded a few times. CDR3 protein: CASSQEWPGSSYNEQFF. CDR3 DNA sequence: TGCGCCAGCAGCCAAGAGTGGCCGGGCAGCTCCTACAATGAGCAGTTCTTC. This rearrangement joins TRBV4-1 to TRBJ2-1; D is undetermined. Germline V gene data show CDR1 as MGHRA and CDR2 as YSYEKL. Trimming cost V 0 bases and J 0 bases, with 12 bases left between them. This CDR3 is 17 amino acids long.

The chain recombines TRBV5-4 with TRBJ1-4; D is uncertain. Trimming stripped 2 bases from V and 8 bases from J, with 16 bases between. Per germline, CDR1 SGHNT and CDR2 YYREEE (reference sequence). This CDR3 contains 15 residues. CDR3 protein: CASSFNDGRGEKLFF. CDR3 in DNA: TGTGCCAGCAGCTTTAATGACGGTCGTGGGGAAAAACTGTTTTTT.

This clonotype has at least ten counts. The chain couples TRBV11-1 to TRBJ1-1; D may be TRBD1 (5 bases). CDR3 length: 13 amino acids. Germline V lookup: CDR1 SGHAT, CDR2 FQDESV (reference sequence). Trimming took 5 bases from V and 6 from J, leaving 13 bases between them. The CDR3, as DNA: TGTGCCAGCAGCGACCAGGGTCGCGCTGAAGCTTTCTTT. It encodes CASSDQGRAEAFF.

In nucleotides, the CDR3 is TGTGCCAGCAGCCCCCCAGCGGGCCTAGCCAAAAACATTCAGTACTTC. Encoded protein: CASSPPAGLAKNIQYF. This chain uses TRBV7-8 with TRBJ2-4; tentatively, D is TRBD2 (6 bases). V lost 5 bases to trimming and J lost 0 bases, with 14 bases between them. Germline loops: CDR1 SGHVS, CDR2 FQNEAQ. The CDR3 runs 16 residues.

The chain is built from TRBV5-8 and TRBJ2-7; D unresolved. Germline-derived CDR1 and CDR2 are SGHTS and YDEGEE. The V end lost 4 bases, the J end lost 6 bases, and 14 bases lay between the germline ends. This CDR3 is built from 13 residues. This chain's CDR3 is CASSLRLRGEQYF. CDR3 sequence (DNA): TGTGCCAGCAGCCTACGACTCCGCGGCGAGCAGTACTTC.

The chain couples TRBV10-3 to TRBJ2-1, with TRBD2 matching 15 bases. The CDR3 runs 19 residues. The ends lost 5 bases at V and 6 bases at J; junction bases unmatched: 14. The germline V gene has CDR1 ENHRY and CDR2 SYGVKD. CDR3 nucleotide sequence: TGTGCCATCAGTCCCAAAGGACTAGCGGGAGGGTTTGGGGCCAATGAGCAGTTCTTC. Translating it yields CAISPKGLAGGFGANEQFF.